The TCR beta chain under discussion was sequenced for a study of technical replicates of blood from a few donors. Method: immunoSEQ multiplex PCR; TCRdb's copy keeps in-frame clones and lacks some. The table has tens of thousands of clones, roughly 96% seen once. CDR1 and CDR2 (germline): MNHNY, SVGAGI (reference sequence). The V gene lost 5 bases and the J gene lost 6 bases, with 11 bases spanning the gap. The CDR3 runs to 12 residues. The chain is built from TRBV6-6 and TRBJ2-7; a possible D gene is TRBD2 (6 bases). Sample: T cells isolated from PBMCs. This receptor was obtained from a human donor in good health. The CDR3 DNA reads as TGTGCCAGCAGTGCGGGATCTGGCGAGCAGTACTTC. It is translated as CASSAGSGEQYF.